The 8 T cell receptor beta chains reported below all come from one sample, sequenced in a study of blood T cells in healthy people across ages. It was with a sample-barcoded 5' primer and a J-beta primer mix that a second PCR of roughly 7 to 12 cycles was run. Each CDR3 protein gets one entry after TCRdb re-called the 5' RACE reads with MiXCR. In the table there are 1.2 million to 1.5 million distinct CDR3 sequences, around 59% of which are singletons. Sequencing used blood. These TCRs come from a man between 18 and 29 years old in good health.

Regarding this clonotype: The junction does not match germline at one end; this may be a read error. The CDR3 sequence is CASILREITGELFF. CDR3 nucleotides: TGTGCCAGCATTTTACGGGAGATCACCGGGGAGCTGTTTTTT. This chain joins TRBV12-3 or TRBV12-4 and TRBJ2-2; maybe TRBD2 (6 bases). The CDR3 length is 14 residues.

The sample holds a few counts of this clonotype. The J gene is TRBJ2-1, the V gene TRBV11-2; D remains unclear. In germline, CDR1 is SGHAT, CDR2 FQNNGV. The CDR3 runs to 15 residues. The germline V and J ends were trimmed by 1 base and 4 bases, with 11 bases remaining between them. CDR3 region: CASSLGWALYNEQFF. CDR3 DNA: TGTGCCAGCAGCTTAGGGTGGGCACTGTACAATGAGCAGTTCTTC.

The rearrangement uses TRBV20-1 and TRBJ2-1; 7 nucleotides align to TRBD2. Matching the DNA end better, TRBJ2-7 makes the J call doubtful. The CDR3 contains 13 residues. Germline CDR1 and CDR2: DFQATT and SNEGSKA (reference sequence). Here the CDR3 DNA reads TGCAGTGCCACCGGGGGGACCTACAATGAGCAGTACTTC. Translating it yields CSATGGTYNEQYF.

The rearrangement joins TRBV5-1 to TRBJ1-2; TRBD1 matches 8 bases. CDR1 and CDR2 from the germline V gene are SGHRS and YFSETQ. The junction had 11 bases not matched to a gene; V was cut back by 4 bases and J by 3 bases. The CDR3 is 16 amino acids. The CDR3 DNA follows: TGCGCCAGCAGCGGAGAACAGGGGGTAGGAGACTATGGCTACACCTTC. Its translation: CASSGEQGVGDYGYTF.

V is TRBV5-1 and J is TRBJ2-7; either TRBD1 or TRBD2 may supply D (5 bases each). This CDR3 is 13 amino acids long. V lost 3 bases and J 5 bases, leaving 12 bases between the germline ends. From germline, CDR1 is SGHRS and CDR2 YFSETQ. CDR3 bases: TGCGCCAGCAGCTCCAGAGGGGTCGACGAGCAGTACTTC. Its protein is CASSSRGVDEQYF.

This chain joins TRBV7-2 and TRBJ2-7; D is unclear. The DNA end is more similar to TRBJ2-5, so the J call may be wrong. CDR1 and CDR2 from the germline V gene are SGHTA and FQGNSA. This CDR3 region has 13 residues. CDR3: CASSHPVGETQYF. The CDR3, as DNA: TGTGCCAGCAGTCACCCTGTGGGAGAGACCCAGTACTTC.

As to this clonotype: A much larger clone is a single base away; this may be a read error. This sequence joins TRBV7-9 and TRBJ2-7; a possible D gene is TRBD1 (6 bases). V dropped 5 bases and J dropped 0 bases, with 23 bases sitting between them. The CDR3 has 18 amino acids. Germline loops: CDR1 SEHNR, CDR2 FQNEAQ (reference sequence). CDR3 loop: CASSQFQGNVKNSYEQYF. The DNA for the CDR3 is TGTGCCAGCAGCCAATTTCAGGGGAACGTTAAAAACTCCTACGAGCAGTACTTC. Full variable domain (missing parts from reference TRBV7-9 and TRBJ2-7): DTGVSQNPRHKITKRGQNVTFRCDPISEHNRLYWYRQTLGQGPEFLTYFQNEAQLEKSRLLSDRFSAERPKGSFSTLEIQRTEQGDSAMYLCASSQFQGNVKNSYEQYFGPGTRLTVT.

This chain joins TRBV29-1 and TRBJ2-1; 8 positions agree with TRBD2. The CDR3 runs to 15 residues. V lost 4 bases and J lost 6; bases outside the gene matches: 11. Germline V gives CDR1 SQVTM, CDR2 ANQGSEA. This CDR3 reads CSVAGREDRFNEQFF. The CDR3 DNA follows: TGCAGCGTTGCAGGGCGGGAGGATAGGTTCAATGAGCAGTTCTTC.